The following is a T cell receptor beta chain sequence with its context. What it recognizes is unknown. V lost 8 bases and J lost 6, with 20 bases in between. Germline loops: CDR1 MNHNS, CDR2 SASEGT. The CDR3 has 14 residues. The data were obtained in a study of response to subunit inactivated influenza vaccine. TCRdb called the RT-PCR reads again in MiXCR, with one record for every CDR3 protein. The table has about 480,000 distinct CDR3 sequences, 10% to 15% seen once. General study findings and limits: Authors suggested seasonal influenza vaccinations each recruit few new T cells.

Source: PBMCs from blood, taken roughly 46 days after vaccination. This TCR was sampled from a man aged 50-59 years who received an inactivated influenza vaccine. The chain carries TRBV6-1 and TRBJ2-7; D not certain. CDR3 region: CASRRPSISVEQYF. The DNA of the CDR3 is TGTGCCAGCCGCCGACCTTCCATTTCCGTCGAGCAGTACTTC.